The 10 T cell receptor beta chains below were found in one sample sequenced in a study of T cell repertoires in cytomegalovirus infection. TCRdb fed the reads into MiXCR, producing one record per CDR3 protein. The sample has 150,000 to 200,000 distinct CDR3 sequences; about 15% are singletons. Sequencing was done on a sample of CD8+ T cells from PBMCs. The receptors stem from a human donor in good health (CMV status not recorded). Some clones in this sample may be carry-over from other donors' samples.

V usage is TRBV5-5 and J usage is TRBJ1-3; D perhaps matches TRBD1 (5 bases). Germline assignment: CDR1 SGHKS and CDR2 YYEKEE (reference sequence). CDR3 length: 15 amino acids. V was cut by 0 bases and J by 3 bases, with 10 bases left in between. CDR3 in DNA: TGTGCCAGCAGCTTGGACAGGAGAAGTGGAAACACCATATATTTT. Residues: CASSLDRRSGNTIYF.

The V call is TRBV19, the J call TRBJ2-7; D possibly uses TRBD1 or TRBD2 (5 bases each). Trimming removed 3 bases from V and 3 bases from J, with 15 bases in between. CDR1 LNHDA and CDR2 SQIVND come from the germline V gene (reference sequence). The CDR3 is made up of 15 amino acids. The CDR3 spells CASSMSGTESYEQYF. CDR3 bases: TGTGCCAGTAGTATGTCGGGGACGGAGAGCTACGAGCAGTACTTC.

V gene TRBV6-1 combines with J gene TRBJ1-5; 7 bases are shared with TRBD1. This CDR3 has 16 residues. The V gene's germline CDR1 is MNHNS and CDR2 SASEGT. The V and J ends lost 3 bases and 1 base, in that order; junction bases with no gene match: 6. The CDR3 loop is CASSDTGAWSNQPQHF. The CDR3 coding sequence is TGTGCCAGCAGTGATACAGGGGCCTGGAGCAATCAGCCCCAGCATTTT.

This clonotype has just a few counts. This chain joins TRBV7-9 and TRBJ2-1; D unclear. Trimming removed 5 bases from V and 1 base from J, with 15 bases in between. The CDR3 sequence is 16 residues long. From germline, CDR1 is SEHNR and CDR2 FQNEAQ (reference sequence). The CDR3 DNA follows: TGTGCCAGCAGCCTCGGTTGGGCGGCATCCTACAATGAGCAGTTCTTC. This gives the protein CASSLGWAASYNEQFF.

This clonotype was seen ten or more times. This rearrangement joins TRBV7-2 to TRBJ2-2, with TRBD2 matching 7 bases. The CDR3 sequence is 16 residues long. Germline trimming cut 3 bases from V and 1 base from J; bases unmatched to any gene: 5. Germline V gene sequence: CDR1 SGHTA, CDR2 FQGNSA. The CDR3 loop is CASSFPASGNTGELFF. The CDR3 DNA sequence: TGTGCCAGCAGCTTCCCTGCTAGCGGGAACACCGGGGAGCTGTTTTTT.

The V and J genes are TRBV7-6 and TRBJ2-7, with 7 bases that match TRBD1. Germline V gives CDR1 SGHVS, CDR2 FNYEAQ. Trimming removed 5 bases from V and 7 bases from J; junction bases left unmatched: 2. This CDR3 is 11 amino acids long. The CDR3 is CASSAQGEQYF. The CDR3 nucleotides are TGTGCCAGCAGCGCACAGGGGGAGCAGTACTTC.

This clonotype was counted between two and nine times. The chain is built from TRBV11-2 and TRBJ2-7; TRBD1 matches 8 bases. Trimming cost V 0 bases and J 3 bases; bases outside gene matches: 4. The CDR3 contains 15 residues. Germline CDR1 is SGHAT and CDR2 is FQNNGV. CDR3 in amino acids: CASSLDRGPGYEQYF. The CDR3 DNA reads as TGTGCCAGCAGCTTAGACAGGGGGCCTGGCTACGAGCAGTACTTC. The entire variable domain, with the rest obtained from reference TRBV11-2 and TRBJ2-7, is as follows: EAGVAQSPRYKIIEKRQSVAFWCNPISGHATLYWYQQILGQGPKLLIQFQNNGVVDDSQLPKDRFSAERLKGVDSTLKIQPAKLEDSAVYLCASSLDRGPGYEQYFGPGTRLTVT.

The V and J genes are TRBV6-6 and TRBJ2-2; D remains unclear. Germline V lookup: CDR1 MNHNY, CDR2 SVGAGI (reference sequence). V was trimmed by 2 bases and J by 12 bases, leaving 19 bases between them. The CDR3 runs 15 residues. The CDR3 reads CASSYTPGPAGKLFF. DNA of the CDR3: TGTGCCAGCAGTTACACCCCCGGGCCCGCAGGAAAGCTGTTTTTT.

Ten or more counts support this clonotype. The chain has TRBV19 and TRBJ2-1; D perhaps matches TRBD2 (6 bases). The CDR3 runs 15 residues. Trimming took 9 bases from V and 0 from J, leaving 15 bases between them. Per the germline V gene, CDR1 is LNHDA and CDR2 is SQIVND (reference sequence). The CDR3 DNA reads as TGTGCCAGCAGCATTAGCGGAAGCTCCTACAATGAGCAGTTCTTC. Translating it yields CASSISGSSYNEQFF.

This clonotype showed up just a few times. The chain combines TRBV6-4 with TRBJ2-1, with D tentatively TRBD1 (6 bases). The CDR3 runs to 13 residues. Between the trimmed V and J ends, which lost 6 bases and 4 bases, there was a span of 10 bases. Looked up from germline, CDR1 is MRHNA and CDR2 is SNTAGT. The chain's CDR3 is CASSSGDYNEQFF. The CDR3 DNA reads TGTGCCAGCAGCTCAGGGGATTACAATGAGCAGTTCTTC.